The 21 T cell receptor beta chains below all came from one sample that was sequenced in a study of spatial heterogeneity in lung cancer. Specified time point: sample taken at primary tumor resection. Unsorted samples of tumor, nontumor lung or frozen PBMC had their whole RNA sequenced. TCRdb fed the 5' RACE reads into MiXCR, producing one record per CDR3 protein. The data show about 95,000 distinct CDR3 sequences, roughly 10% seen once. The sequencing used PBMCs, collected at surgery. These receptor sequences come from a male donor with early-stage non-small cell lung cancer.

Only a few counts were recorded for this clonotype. In DNA form, the CDR3 reads TGTGCCAGCAGTGAATCCGGCCCCGGCAATCAGCCCCAGCATTTT. Protein sequence: CASSESGPGNQPQHF. The V gene is TRBV6-1, the J gene TRBJ1-5; D is unclear. There are 15 residues in the CDR3. Trimming took off 2 bases at V and 2 bases at J, with 10 bases between the two ends. Germline CDR1 reads MNHNS; CDR2 reads SASEGT.

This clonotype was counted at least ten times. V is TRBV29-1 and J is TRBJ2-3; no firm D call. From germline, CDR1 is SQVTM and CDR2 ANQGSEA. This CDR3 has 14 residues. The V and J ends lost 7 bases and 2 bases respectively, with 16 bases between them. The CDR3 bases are TGCAGCGCTTCAATTACCACCCCCACAGATACGCAGTATTTT. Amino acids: CSASITTPTDTQYF.

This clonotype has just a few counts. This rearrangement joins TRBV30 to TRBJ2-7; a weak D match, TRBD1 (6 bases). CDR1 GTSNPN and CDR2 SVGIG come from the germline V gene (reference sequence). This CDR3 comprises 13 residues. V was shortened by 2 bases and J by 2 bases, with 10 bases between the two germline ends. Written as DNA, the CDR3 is TGTGCCTGGAGTACAGGGTTCACCTACGAGCAGTACTTC. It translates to CAWSTGFTYEQYF.

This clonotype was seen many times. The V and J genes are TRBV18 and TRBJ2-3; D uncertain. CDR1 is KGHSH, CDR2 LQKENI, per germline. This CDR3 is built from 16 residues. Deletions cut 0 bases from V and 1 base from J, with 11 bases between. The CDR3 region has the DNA TGTGCCAGCTCACCACCTGGTAGCCTTCGCACAGATACGCAGTATTTT. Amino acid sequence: CASSPPGSLRTDTQYF.

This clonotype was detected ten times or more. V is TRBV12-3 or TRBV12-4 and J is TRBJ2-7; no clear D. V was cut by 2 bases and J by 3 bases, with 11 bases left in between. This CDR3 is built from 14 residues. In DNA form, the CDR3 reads TGTGCCAGCAGTTTACCTCAGGAACTCTACGAGCAGTACTTC. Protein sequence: CASSLPQELYEQYF.

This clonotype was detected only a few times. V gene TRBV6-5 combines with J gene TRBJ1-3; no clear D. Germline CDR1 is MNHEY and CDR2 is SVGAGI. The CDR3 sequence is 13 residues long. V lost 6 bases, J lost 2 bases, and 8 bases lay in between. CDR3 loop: CASRAAAGNTIYF. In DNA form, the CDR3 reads TGTGCCAGCAGGGCTGCGGCTGGAAACACCATATATTTT.

CDR3 amino acids: CASSRGGLDTQYF. CDR3 nucleotides: TGTGCCAGCAGCCGCGGGGGGTTAGATACGCAGTATTTT. The chain recombines TRBV7-2 with TRBJ2-3; 8 positions match TRBD2. Germline V gene lookup returns CDR1 SGHTA and CDR2 FQGNSA. The V segment lost 5 bases and the J segment 5 bases; nucleotides outside the gene matches: 3. This CDR3 region has 13 residues.

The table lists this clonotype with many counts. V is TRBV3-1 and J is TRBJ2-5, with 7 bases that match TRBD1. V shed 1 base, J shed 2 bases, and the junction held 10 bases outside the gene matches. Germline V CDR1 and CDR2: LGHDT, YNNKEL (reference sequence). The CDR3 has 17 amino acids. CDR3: CASSQGVGGRRQETQYF. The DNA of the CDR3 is TGTGCCAGCAGCCAAGGGGTAGGGGGCAGGAGGCAAGAGACCCAGTACTTC.

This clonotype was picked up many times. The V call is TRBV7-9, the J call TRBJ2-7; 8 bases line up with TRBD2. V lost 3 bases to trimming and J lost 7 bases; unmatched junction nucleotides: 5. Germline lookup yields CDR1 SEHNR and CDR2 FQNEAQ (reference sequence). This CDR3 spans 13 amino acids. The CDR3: CASSLGLVREQYF. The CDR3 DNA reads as TGTGCCAGCAGCTTGGGACTAGTCAGAGAGCAGTACTTC.

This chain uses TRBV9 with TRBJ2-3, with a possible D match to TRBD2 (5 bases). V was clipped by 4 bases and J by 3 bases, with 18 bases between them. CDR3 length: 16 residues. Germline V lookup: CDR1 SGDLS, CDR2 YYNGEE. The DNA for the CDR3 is TGTGCCAGCAGCCCTTACCCGGGGAGTCTAACAGATACGCAGTATTTT. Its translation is CASSPYPGSLTDTQYF.

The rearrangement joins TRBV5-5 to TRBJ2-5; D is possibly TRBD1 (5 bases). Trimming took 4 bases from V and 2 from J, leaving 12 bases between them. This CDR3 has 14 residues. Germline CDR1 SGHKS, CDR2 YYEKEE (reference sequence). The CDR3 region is CASSIRAWQETQYF. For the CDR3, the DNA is TGTGCCAGCAGCATCAGGGCATGGCAAGAGACCCAGTACTTC.

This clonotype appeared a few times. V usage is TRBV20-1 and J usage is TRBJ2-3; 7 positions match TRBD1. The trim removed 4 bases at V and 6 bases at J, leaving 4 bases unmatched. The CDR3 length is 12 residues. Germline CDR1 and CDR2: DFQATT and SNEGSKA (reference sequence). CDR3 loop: CSAKSTGDTQYF. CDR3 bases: TGCAGTGCTAAATCGACAGGGGATACGCAGTATTTT.

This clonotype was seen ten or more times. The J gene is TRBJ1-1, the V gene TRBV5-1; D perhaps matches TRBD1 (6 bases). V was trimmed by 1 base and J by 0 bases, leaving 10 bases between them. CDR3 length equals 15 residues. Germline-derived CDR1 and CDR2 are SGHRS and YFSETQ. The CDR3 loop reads CASSLQQGVNTEAFF. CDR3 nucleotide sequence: TGCGCCAGCAGCTTGCAACAGGGAGTGAACACTGAAGCTTTCTTT.

The CDR3 loop is CASSPQIQETQYF. The CDR3 DNA reads as TGTGCCAGCAGCCCTCAGATTCAAGAGACCCAGTACTTC. The chain carries TRBV7-2 and TRBJ2-5; D gene unclear. Trimming pared 5 bases from V and 2 bases from J, leaving 9 bases between. The CDR3 has 13 residues. Looked up from germline, CDR1 is SGHTA and CDR2 is FQGNSA.

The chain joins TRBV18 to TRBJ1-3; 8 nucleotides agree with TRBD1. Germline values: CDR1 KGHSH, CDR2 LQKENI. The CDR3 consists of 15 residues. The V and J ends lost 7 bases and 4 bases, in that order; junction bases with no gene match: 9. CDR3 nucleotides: TGTGCCAGCTTCAAGGACAGGGCGGCCGGAAACACCATATATTTT. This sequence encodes CASFKDRAAGNTIYF.

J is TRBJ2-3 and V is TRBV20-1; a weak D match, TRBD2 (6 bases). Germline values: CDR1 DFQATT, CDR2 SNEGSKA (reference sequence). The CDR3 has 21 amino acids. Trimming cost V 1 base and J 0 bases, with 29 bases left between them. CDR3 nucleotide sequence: TGCAGTGCTAGAGCCCCCTCCCCCACCCAAGAGGGCGGAGGGAGCACAGATACGCAGTATTTT. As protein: CSARAPSPTQEGGGSTDTQYF.

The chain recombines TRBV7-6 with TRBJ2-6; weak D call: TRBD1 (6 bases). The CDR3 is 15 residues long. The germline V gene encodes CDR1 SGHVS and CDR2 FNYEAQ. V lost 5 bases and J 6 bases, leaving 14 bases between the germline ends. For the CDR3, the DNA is TGTGCCAGCAGCCAGCAGGGGACGACGGCCAACGTCCTGACTTTC. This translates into CASSQQGTTANVLTF.

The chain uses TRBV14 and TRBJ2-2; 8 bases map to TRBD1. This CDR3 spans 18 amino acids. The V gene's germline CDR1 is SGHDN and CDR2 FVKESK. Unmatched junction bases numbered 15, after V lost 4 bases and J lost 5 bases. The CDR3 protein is CASSLFPGGTGRTGELFF. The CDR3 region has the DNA TGTGCCAGCAGCCTCTTCCCTGGGGGGACAGGACGAACCGGGGAGCTGTTTTTT.

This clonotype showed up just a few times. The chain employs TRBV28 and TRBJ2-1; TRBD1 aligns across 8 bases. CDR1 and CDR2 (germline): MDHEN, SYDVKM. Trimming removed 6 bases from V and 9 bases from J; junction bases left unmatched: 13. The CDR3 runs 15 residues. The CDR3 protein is CASSRDRRLGSEQFF. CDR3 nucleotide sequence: TGTGCCAGCAGCCGGGACAGGCGACTCGGATCTGAGCAGTTCTTC.

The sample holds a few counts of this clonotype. The CDR3 DNA sequence: TGTGCCAGCATACCACTAGCGGGCGACCAAGAGACCCAGTACTTC. The encoded protein is CASIPLAGDQETQYF. V gene TRBV21-1 combines with J gene TRBJ2-5; the table's D call of TRBD2 was not tested on the DNA. TRBV21-1 is labeled a pseudogene. CDR3 length equals 15 residues.

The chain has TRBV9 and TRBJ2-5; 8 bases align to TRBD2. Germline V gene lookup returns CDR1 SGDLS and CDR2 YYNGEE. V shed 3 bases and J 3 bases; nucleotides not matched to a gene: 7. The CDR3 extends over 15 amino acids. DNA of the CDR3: TGTGCCAGCAGCGCCTTGACTAGCGCGAAAGAGACCCAGTACTTC. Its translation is CASSALTSAKETQYF. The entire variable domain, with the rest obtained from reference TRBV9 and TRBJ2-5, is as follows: DSGVTQTPKHLITATGQRVTLRCSPRSGDLSVYWYQQSLDQGLQFLIQYYNGEERAKGNILERFSAQQFPDLHSELNLSSLELGDSALYFCASSALTSAKETQYFGPGTRLLVL.